This T cell receptor (beta chain) was identified during a study of PD-1 blockade in classical Hodgkin lymphoma. The sample's time point: cycle 4 day 1 (C4D1), after 6 weeks of nivolumab. Brentuximab vedotin exposure varied among the patients, all of whom had relapsed after autologous stem cell transplantation. The protocol was immunoSEQ multiplex PCR, while the TCRdb copy is restricted to in-frame clones and leaves out a portion. The top ten hold around 2% of the sample, which has 100,000 or so clones, more than 85% seen once. V dropped 1 base and J dropped 0 bases, with 13 bases sitting between them. The CDR3 loop spans 16 amino acids. The germline CDR1 and CDR2 sequences are SGHVS and FQNEAQ.

The chain has TRBV7-8 and TRBJ2-7, with D maybe TRBD2 (7 bases). The sample in question was peripheral blood mononuclear cells (PBMCs), obtained before the fourth cycle of nivolumab. The clonotype originates from a human donor with classical Hodgkin lymphoma. Written as DNA, the CDR3 is TGTGCCAGCAGCTTAGAGGGGGGGACACTCTCCTACGAGCAGTACTTC. Amino acids: CASSLEGGTLSYEQYF.